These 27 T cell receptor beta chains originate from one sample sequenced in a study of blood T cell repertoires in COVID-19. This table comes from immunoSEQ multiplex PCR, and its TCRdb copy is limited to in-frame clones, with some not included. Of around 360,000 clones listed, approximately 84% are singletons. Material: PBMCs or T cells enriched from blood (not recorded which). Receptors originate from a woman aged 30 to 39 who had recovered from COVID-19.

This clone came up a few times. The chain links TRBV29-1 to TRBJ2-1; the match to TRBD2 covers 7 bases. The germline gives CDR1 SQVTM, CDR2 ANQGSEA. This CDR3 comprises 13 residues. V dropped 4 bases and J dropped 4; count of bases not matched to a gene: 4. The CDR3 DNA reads TGCAGCGTTGGGACTAGGACATACAATGAGCAGTTCTTC. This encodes CSVGTRTYNEQFF.

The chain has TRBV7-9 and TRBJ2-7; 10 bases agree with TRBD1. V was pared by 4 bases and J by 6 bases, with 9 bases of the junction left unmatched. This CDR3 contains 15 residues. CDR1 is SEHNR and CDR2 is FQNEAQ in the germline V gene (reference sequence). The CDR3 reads CASSSRDRGSIEQYF. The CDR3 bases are TGTGCCAGCAGCTCTAGGGACAGGGGTTCCATCGAGCAGTACTTC.

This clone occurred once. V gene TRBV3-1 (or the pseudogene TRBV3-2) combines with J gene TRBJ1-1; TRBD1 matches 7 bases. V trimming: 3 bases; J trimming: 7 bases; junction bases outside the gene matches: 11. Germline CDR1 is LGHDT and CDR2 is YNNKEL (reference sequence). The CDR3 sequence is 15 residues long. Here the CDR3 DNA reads TGTGCCAGCAGCCACTACGGGAGAGGGGGCAATGAAGCTTTCTTT. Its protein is CASSHYGRGGNEAFF.

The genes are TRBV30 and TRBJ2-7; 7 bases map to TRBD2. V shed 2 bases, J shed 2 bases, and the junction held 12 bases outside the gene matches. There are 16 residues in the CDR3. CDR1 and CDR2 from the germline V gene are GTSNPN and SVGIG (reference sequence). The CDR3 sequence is CAWSYLIGRGAYEQYF. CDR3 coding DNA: TGTGCCTGGAGTTATTTGATAGGACGGGGGGCCTACGAGCAGTACTTC. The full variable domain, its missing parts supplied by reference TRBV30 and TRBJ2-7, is SQTIHQWPATLVQPVGSPLSLECTVEGTSNPNLYWYRQAAGRGLQLLFYSVGIGQISSEVPQNLSASRPQDRQFILSSKKLLLSDSGFYLCAWSYLIGRGAYEQYFGPGTRLTVT.

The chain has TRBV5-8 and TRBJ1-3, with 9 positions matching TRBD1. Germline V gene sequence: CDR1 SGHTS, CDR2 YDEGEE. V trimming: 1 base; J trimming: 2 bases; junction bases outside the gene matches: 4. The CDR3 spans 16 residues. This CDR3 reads CASSLWTGVPGNTIYF. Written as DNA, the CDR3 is TGTGCCAGCAGCTTGTGGACAGGGGTTCCTGGAAACACCATATATTTT.

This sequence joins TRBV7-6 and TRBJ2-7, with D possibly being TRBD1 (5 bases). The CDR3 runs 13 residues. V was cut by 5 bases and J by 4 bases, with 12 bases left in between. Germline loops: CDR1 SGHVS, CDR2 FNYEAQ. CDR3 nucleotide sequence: TGTGCCAGCAGCCCCAGGGCCTCTTACGAGCAGTACTTC. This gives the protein CASSPRASYEQYF. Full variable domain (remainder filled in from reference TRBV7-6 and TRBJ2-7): GAGVSQSPRYKVTKRGQDVALRCDPISGHVSLYWYRQALGQGPEFLTYFNYEAQQDKSGLPNDRFSAERPEGSISTLTIQRTEQRDSAMYRCASSPRASYEQYFGPGTRLTVT.

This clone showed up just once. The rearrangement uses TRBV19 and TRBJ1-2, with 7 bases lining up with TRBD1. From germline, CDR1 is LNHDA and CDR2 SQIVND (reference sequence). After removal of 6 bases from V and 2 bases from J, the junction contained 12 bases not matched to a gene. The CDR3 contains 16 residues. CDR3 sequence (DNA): TGTGCCAGTAGCTACGAGCCAGGGGGAGGAAACTATGGCTACACCTTC. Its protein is CASSYEPGGGNYGYTF.

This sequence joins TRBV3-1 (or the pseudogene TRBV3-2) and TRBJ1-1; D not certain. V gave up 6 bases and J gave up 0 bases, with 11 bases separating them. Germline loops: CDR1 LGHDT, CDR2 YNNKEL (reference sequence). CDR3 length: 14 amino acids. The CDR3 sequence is CASRQNQMNTEAFF. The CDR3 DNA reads TGTGCCAGCAGGCAGAACCAGATGAACACTGAAGCTTTCTTT.

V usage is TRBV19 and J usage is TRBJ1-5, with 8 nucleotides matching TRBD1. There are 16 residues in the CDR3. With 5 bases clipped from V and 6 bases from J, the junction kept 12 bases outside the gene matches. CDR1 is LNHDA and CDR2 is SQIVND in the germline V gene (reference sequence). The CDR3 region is CASSHTPQGASQPQHF. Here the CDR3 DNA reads TGTGCCAGTAGTCATACCCCCCAGGGGGCGAGTCAGCCCCAGCATTTT. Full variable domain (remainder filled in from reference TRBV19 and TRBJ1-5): DGGITQSPKYLFRKEGQNVTLSCEQNLNHDAMYWYRQDPGQGLRLIYYSQIVNDFQKGDIAEGYSVSREKKESFPLTVTSAQKNPTAFYLCASSHTPQGASQPQHFGDGTRLSIL.

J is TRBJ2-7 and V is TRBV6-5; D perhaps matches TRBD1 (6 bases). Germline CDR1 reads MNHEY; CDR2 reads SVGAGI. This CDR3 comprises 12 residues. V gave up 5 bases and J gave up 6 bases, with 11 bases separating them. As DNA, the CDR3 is TGTGCCAGCAGTACTCACAGGGCCGAGCAGTACTTC. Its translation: CASSTHRAEQYF.

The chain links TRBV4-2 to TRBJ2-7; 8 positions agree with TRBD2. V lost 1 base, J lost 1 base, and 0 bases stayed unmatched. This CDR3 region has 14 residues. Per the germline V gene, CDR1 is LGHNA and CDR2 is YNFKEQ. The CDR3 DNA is TGTGCCAGCAGCCAAGCGGGAGGGTCCTACGAGCAGTACTTC. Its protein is CASSQAGGSYEQYF.

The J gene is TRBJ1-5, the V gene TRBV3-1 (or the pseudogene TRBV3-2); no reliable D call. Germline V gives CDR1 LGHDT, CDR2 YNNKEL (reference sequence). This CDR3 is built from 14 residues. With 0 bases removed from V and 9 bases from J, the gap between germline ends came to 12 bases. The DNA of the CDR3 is TGTGCCAGCAGCCAAGATGGCGGTTCGACGCCCCAGCATTTT. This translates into CASSQDGGSTPQHF.

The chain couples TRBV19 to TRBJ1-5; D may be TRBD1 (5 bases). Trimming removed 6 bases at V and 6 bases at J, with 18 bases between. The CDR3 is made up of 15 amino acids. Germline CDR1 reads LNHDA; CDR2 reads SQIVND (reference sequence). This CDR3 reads CASSETGFVSQPQHF. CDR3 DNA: TGTGCCAGTAGCGAAACAGGTTTTGTTAGTCAGCCCCAGCATTTT.

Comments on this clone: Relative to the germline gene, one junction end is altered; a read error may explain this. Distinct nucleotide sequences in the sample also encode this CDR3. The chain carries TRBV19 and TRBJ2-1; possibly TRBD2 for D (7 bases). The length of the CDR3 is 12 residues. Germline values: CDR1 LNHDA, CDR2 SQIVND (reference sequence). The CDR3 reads CATLGGDNEQFF. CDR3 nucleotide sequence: TGTGCTACTCTGGGGGGGGACAATGAACAGTTCTTC.

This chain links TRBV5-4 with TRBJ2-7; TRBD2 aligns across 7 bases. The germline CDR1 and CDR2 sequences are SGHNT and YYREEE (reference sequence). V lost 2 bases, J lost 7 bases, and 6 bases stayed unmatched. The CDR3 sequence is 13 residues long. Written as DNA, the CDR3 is TGTGCCAGCAGCTTACATCAAGCGGGAGAGCAGTACTTC. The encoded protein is CASSLHQAGEQYF.

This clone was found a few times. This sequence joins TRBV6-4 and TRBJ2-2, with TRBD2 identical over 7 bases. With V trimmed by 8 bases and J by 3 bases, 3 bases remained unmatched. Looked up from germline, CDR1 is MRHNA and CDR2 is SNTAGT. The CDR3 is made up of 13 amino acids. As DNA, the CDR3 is TGTGCCAGCGGCGGGGGAGACACCGGGGAGCTGTTTTTT. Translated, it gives CASGGGDTGELFF.

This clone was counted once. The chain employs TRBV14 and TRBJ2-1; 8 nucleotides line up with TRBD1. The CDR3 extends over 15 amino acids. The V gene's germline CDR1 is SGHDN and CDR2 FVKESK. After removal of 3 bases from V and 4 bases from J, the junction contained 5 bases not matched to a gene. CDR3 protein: CASSHETGAYNEQFF. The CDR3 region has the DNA TGTGCCAGCAGCCACGAGACAGGGGCATACAATGAGCAGTTCTTC.

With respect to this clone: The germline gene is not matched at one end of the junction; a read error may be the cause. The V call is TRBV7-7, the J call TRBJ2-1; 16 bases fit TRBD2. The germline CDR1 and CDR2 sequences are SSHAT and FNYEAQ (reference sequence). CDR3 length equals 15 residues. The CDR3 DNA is TGTGCTAGCAGCTCGGGACTAGCGGGAGGGAGCGAGCAGTTCTTC. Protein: CASSSGLAGGSEQFF.

CDR3 loop: CASSLGSSRNTGELFF. As DNA, the CDR3 is TGTGCCAGCAGCTTAGGGTCTAGCCGGAACACCGGGGAGCTGTTTTTT. This rearrangement joins TRBV7-6 to TRBJ2-2, with D possibly being TRBD2 (5 bases). V lost 1 base to trimming and J lost 1 base, with 10 bases between them. The CDR3 totals 16 residues. Per germline, CDR1 SGHVS and CDR2 FNYEAQ.

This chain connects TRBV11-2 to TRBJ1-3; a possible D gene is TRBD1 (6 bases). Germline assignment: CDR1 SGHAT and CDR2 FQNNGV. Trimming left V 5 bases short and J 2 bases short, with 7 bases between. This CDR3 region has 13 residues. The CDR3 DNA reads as TGTGCCAGCAGCCCAGGGGCTGGAAACACCATATATTTT. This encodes CASSPGAGNTIYF.

CDR3 amino acids: CASSPSPSGTTDNEQFF. CDR3 sequence (DNA): TGTGCCAGCAGCCCATCACCTTCTGGGACTACAGACAATGAGCAGTTCTTC. The chain has TRBV9 and TRBJ2-1; 7 nucleotides align to TRBD2. From germline, CDR1 is SGDLS and CDR2 YYNGEE. Trimming removed 4 bases from V and 5 bases from J; junction bases left unmatched: 15. There are 17 residues in the CDR3.

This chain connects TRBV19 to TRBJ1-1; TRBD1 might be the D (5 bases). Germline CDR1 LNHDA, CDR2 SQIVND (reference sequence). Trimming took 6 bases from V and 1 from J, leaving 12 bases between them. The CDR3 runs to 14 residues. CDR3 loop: CASSQRQRNTEAFF. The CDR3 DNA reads TGTGCCAGTAGCCAGCGACAGAGGAACACTGAAGCTTTCTTT.

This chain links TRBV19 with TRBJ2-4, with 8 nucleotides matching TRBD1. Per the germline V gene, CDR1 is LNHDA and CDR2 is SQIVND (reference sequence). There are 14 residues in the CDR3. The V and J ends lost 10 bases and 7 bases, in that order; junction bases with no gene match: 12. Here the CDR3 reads CATKTGELPNIQYF. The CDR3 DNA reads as TGTGCCACCAAGACAGGGGAGCTGCCGAACATTCAGTACTTC. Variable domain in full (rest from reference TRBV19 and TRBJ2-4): DGGITQSPKYLFRKEGQNVTLSCEQNLNHDAMYWYRQDPGQGLRLIYYSQIVNDFQKGDIAEGYSVSREKKESFPLTVTSAQKNPTAFYLCATKTGELPNIQYFGAGTRLSVL.

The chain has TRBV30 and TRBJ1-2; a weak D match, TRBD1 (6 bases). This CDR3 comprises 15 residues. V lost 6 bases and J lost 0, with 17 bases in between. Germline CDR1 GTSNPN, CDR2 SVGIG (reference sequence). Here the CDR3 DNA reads TGTGCCTGCCCGGGGACACGCCTAGCTAACTATGGCTACACCTTC. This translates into CACPGTRLANYGYTF.

CDR3 residues: CASSVTGGRGYTF. CDR3 coding DNA: TGTGCCAGCAGCGTCACAGGGGGCCGTGGCTACACCTTC. This rearrangement joins TRBV6-5 to TRBJ1-2; TRBD1 aligns across 9 bases. After removal of 6 bases from V and 7 bases from J, the junction contained 6 bases not matched to a gene. The CDR3 extends over 13 amino acids. Per the germline V gene, CDR1 is MNHEY and CDR2 is SVGAGI.

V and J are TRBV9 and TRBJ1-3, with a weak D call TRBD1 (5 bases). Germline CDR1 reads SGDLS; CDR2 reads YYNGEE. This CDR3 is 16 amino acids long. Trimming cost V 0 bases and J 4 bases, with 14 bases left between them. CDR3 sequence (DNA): TGTGCCAGCAGCGTAGGGGAGGGGACCGGGGGAAACACCATATATTTT. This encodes CASSVGEGTGGNTIYF.

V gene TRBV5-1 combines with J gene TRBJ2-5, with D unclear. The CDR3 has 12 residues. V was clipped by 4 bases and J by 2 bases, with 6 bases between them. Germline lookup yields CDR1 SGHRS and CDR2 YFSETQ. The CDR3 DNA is TGCGCCAGCAGCCCACAACAAGAGACCCAGTACTTC. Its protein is CASSPQQETQYF.